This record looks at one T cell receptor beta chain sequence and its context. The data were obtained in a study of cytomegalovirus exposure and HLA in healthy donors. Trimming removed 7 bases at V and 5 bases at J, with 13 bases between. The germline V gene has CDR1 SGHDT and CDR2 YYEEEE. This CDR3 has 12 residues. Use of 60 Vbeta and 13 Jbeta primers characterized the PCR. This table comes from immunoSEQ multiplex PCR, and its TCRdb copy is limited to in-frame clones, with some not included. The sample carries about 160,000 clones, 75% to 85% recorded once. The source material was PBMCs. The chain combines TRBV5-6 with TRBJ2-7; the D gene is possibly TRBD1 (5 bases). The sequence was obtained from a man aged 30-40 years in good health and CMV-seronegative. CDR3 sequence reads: CASRHTGHEQYF. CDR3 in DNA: TGTGCCAGCCGTCATACAGGCCACGAGCAGTACTTC.